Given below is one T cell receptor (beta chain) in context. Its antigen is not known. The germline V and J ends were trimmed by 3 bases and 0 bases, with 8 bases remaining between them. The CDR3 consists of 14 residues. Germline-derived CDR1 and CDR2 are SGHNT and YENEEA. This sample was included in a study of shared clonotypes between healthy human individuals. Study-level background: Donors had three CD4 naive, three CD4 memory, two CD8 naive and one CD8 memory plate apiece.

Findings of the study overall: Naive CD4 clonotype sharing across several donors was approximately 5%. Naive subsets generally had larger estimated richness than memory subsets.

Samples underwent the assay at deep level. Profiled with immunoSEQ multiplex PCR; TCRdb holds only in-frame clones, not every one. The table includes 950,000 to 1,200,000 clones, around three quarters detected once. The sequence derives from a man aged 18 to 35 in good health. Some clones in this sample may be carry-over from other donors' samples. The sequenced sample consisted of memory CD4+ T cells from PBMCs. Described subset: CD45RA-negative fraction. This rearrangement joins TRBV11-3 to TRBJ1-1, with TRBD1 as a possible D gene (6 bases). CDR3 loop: CASSLGHLNTEAFF. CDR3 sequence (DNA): TGTGCCAGCAGCTTGGGACACTTGAACACTGAAGCTTTCTTT.